This T cell receptor (beta chain) was recovered during a study of cytomegalovirus exposure and HLA in healthy donors. Study as a whole: Sequencing of some 190 million T cells in an earlier analysis found 120 million or so unique TCR beta sequences.

On this clone: The antigen is undetermined.

Germline V gene lookup returns CDR1 MGHDK and CDR2 SYGVNS. The CDR3 consists of 17 residues. Deletions cut 1 base from V and 4 bases from J, with 18 bases between. Study observations and caveats: Common viral pathogens were later found to be apparently linked to several of the most significant clusters.

The PCR had 60 Vbeta and 13 Jbeta primers. Profiled with immunoSEQ multiplex PCR; TCRdb holds only in-frame clones, not every one. Of 100,000 to 150,000 clones listed, around 80% are singletons. Healthy people donating bone marrow made up the donors. The chain has TRBV25-1 and TRBJ2-3; tentative D call: TRBD1 (6 bases). This clonotype was obtained from a woman between 40 and 50 years old in good health and CMV-seronegative. Sequencing used PBMCs. CDR3 region: CASSEWGPAQGADTQYF. CDR3 sequence (DNA): TGTGCCAGCAGTGAATGGGGCCCCGCACAGGGCGCAGATACGCAGTATTTT.